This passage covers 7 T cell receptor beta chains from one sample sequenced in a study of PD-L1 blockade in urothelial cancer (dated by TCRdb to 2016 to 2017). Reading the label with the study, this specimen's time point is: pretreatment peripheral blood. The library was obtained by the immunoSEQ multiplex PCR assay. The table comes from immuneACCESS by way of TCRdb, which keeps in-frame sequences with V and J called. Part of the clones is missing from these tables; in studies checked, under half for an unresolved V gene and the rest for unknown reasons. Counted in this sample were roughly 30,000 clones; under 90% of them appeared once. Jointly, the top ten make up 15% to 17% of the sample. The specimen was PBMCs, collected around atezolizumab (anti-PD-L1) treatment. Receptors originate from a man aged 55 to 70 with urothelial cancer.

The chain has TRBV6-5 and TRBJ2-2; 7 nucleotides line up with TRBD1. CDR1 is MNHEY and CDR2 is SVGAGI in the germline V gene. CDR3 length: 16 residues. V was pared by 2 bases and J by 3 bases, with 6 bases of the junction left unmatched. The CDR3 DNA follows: TGTGCCAGCAGTTACCTGGGACAGCTCGACACCGGGGAGCTGTTTTTT. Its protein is CASSYLGQLDTGELFF.

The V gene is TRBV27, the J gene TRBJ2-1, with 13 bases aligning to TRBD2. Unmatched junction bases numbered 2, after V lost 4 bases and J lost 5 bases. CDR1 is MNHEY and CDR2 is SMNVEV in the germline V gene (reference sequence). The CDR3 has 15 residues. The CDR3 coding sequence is TGTGCCAGCAGTTCCGGGACTAGCGGGAACAATGAGCAGTTCTTC. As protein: CASSSGTSGNNEQFF.

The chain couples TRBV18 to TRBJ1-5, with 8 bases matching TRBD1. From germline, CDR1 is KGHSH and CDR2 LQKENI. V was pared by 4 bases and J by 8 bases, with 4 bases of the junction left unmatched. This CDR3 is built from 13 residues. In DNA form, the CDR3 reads TGTGCCAGCTCACGGACAGGGCGGGAGCCCCAGCATTTT. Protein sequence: CASSRTGREPQHF.

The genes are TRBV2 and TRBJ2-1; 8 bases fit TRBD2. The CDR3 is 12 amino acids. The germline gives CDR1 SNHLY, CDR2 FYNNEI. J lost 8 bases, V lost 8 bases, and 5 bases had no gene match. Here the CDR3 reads CASGLAGYEQFF. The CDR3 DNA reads TGTGCCAGCGGACTAGCAGGGTATGAGCAGTTCTTC.

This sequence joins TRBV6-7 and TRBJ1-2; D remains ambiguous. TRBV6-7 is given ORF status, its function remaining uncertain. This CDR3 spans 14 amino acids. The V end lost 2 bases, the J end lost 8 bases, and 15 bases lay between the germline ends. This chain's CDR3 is CASSYPMTARGYTF. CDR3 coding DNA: TGTGCCAGCAGTTACCCAATGACTGCCCGGGGCTACACCTTC.

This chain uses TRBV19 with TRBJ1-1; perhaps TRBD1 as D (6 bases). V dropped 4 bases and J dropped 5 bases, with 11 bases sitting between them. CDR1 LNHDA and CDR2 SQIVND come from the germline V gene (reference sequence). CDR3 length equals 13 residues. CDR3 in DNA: TGTGCCAGTAGTAGCTGGACAGCAACTGAAGCTTTCTTT. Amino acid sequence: CASSSWTATEAFF.

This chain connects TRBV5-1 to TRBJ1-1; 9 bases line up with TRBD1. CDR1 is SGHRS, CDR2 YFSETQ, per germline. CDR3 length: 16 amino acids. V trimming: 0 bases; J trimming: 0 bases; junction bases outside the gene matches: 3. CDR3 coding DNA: TGCGCCAGCAGCTTGGTGACAGGGGGGATGAACACTGAAGCTTTCTTT. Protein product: CASSLVTGGMNTEAFF.